This record looks at one T cell receptor beta chain sequence and its context. Its specificity is unknown. This record belongs to a study of cytomegalovirus exposure and HLA in healthy donors. General study points: As a later analysis revealed, the rate of TCR association differed by HLA locus, with DRB1 most and HLA-C fewest. In a later analysis, TCR beta V- and J-gene trimming was associated with a missense DCLRE1C variant.

PCR employed 60 Vbeta and 13 Jbeta primers. This table comes from immunoSEQ multiplex PCR, and its TCRdb copy is limited to in-frame clones, with some not included. This table has 75,000 to 90,000 clones, roughly 80% appearing once. The V end was cut by 1 base, the J end by 4 bases, with 7 bases between. The CDR3 contains 12 residues. CDR1 and CDR2 from the germline V gene are GTSNPN and SVGIG (reference sequence). Input material: PBMCs. The sequence came from a human donor in good health. This chain links TRBV30 with TRBJ1-2, with D unclear. CDR3 nucleotide sequence: TGTGCCTGGAGTGGTAACACCTATGGCTACACCTTC. Protein sequence: CAWSGNTYGYTF.